The present TCR beta chain was sequenced within a study of prognosis after radiotherapy for stage I lung cancer. Study details: The 10 to 15 male and 6 or 7 female patients were aged about 50 to 90, median approximately 74 years. Distant metastasis occurred in several patients at a median of approximately seven months after radiotherapy, while approximately 16 showed no significant progression.

This clonotype has ten or more counts. The ends were cut back, 4 bases at V and 7 bases at J, with 20 bases in the middle. The V gene's germline CDR1 is LGHDT and CDR2 YNNKEL (reference sequence). This CDR3 has 15 residues. Researchers used two-round multiplex PCR to amplify TCR beta CDR3 starting from genomic DNA. Round-one PCR had primers specific to each TRBV and TRBJ gene. TCRdb ran MiXCR on the multiplex PCR reads and lists one entry per CDR3 protein. This sample has tens of thousands of distinct CDR3 sequences; around a third occur once, and the top ten carry around an eighth. The rearrangement links TRBV3-1 to TRBJ2-7, with D perhaps TRBD2 (5 bases). Sequencing used PBMCs, obtained before or after stereotactic body radiation therapy (not recorded which). This receptor was obtained from a donor aged 50 or older with non-small cell lung cancer. This chain's CDR3 is CASSLSSAGVREQYF. DNA for the CDR3: TGTGCCAGCAGCCTTAGCTCCGCCGGGGTTCGGGAGCAGTACTTC.